One sample yielded the 8 T cell receptor beta chains listed below, sequenced in a study of blood T cell repertoires in COVID-19. Here immunoSEQ multiplex PCR was the method, and the copy in TCRdb shows in-frame clones only, minus some. There are 150,000 or so clones in the sample; 88% occur only once, and roughly 25% lies in the top ten. Sequenced input: peripheral blood. These receptor sequences come from a man aged 55-75 years with acute or convalescent COVID-19.

V usage is TRBV10-3 and J usage is TRBJ1-2, with 9 bases identical to TRBD1. Per germline, CDR1 ENHRY and CDR2 SYGVKD. V shed 4 bases and J 4 bases; nucleotides not matched to a gene: 19. CDR3 length: 19 residues. The CDR3 is CAISAPKNGTGKGVYGYTF. The CDR3 DNA follows: TGTGCCATCAGTGCCCCTAAAAATGGGACAGGGAAGGGAGTCTATGGCTACACCTTC.

The chain is built from TRBV6-6 and TRBJ1-1, with TRBD1 matching over 8 bases. V trimming: 5 bases; J trimming: 4 bases; junction bases outside the gene matches: 15. The CDR3 runs to 17 residues. Germline V gene data show CDR1 as MNHNY and CDR2 as SVGAGI (reference sequence). CDR3 bases: TGTGCCAGCAGTCCTTGGGCAGGGGGCGATCTGCGCACTGAAGCTTTCTTT. Translating gives CASSPWAGGDLRTEAFF.

The chain has TRBV21-1 and TRBJ2-7; the D call in the table, TRBD1, was not verified against the DNA. TRBV21-1 is a recognized pseudogene. The CDR3 contains 16 residues. The CDR3 region is CASSKDCQGESYEQYF. DNA of the CDR3: TGTGCCAGCAGCAAAGATTGTCAGGGGGAATCGTACGAGCAGTACTTC.

V is TRBV18 and J is TRBJ2-7; D not resolved. Trimming left V 0 bases short and J 4 bases short, with 13 bases between. Germline V gene lookup returns CDR1 KGHSH and CDR2 LQKENI. The CDR3 contains 15 residues. The CDR3 sequence is CASSPPSSPSYEQYF. The CDR3 bases are TGTGCCAGCTCACCACCGAGTTCGCCCTCTTACGAGCAGTACTTC.

The rearrangement uses TRBV28 and TRBJ2-2, with a possible D match to TRBD2 (6 bases). CDR1 MDHEN and CDR2 SYDVKM come from the germline V gene. V was clipped by 9 bases and J by 3 bases, with 14 bases between them. This CDR3 region has 14 residues. The CDR3 DNA is TGTGCCAGTAAGGAGGGTGGGGACACCGGGGAGCTGTTTTTT. Its translation: CASKEGGDTGELFF.

In DNA, the CDR3 is TGCGCCAGCAGCCAAGATCGCGGAAGAGGTGGCTACACCTTC. This gives the protein CASSQDRGRGGYTF. This chain links TRBV4-1 with TRBJ1-2; D is unresolved. Trimming left V 0 bases short and J 7 bases short, with 12 bases between. This CDR3 is built from 14 residues. Germline V gene lookup returns CDR1 MGHRA and CDR2 YSYEKL.

This clone appeared a single time. This chain joins TRBV5-1 and TRBJ2-3, with TRBD2 matching over 15 bases. Per germline, CDR1 SGHRS and CDR2 YFSETQ. V shed 4 bases, J shed 3 bases, and the junction held 6 bases outside the gene matches. The CDR3 is made up of 17 amino acids. The CDR3 here is CASSPGLAGGPTDTQYF. CDR3 in DNA: TGCGCCAGCAGCCCTGGACTAGCGGGAGGGCCGACAGATACGCAGTATTTT.

The V call is TRBV18, the J call TRBJ1-3; 7 bases map to TRBD1. Per germline, CDR1 KGHSH and CDR2 LQKENI. Trimming cost V 2 bases and J 0 bases; bases outside gene matches: 4. The CDR3 runs to 16 residues. CDR3 sequence reads: CASSPGQGGSGNTIYF. The DNA for the CDR3 is TGTGCCAGCTCACCAGGGCAGGGGGGCTCTGGAAACACCATATATTTT.